These T cell receptor beta chains were read from a single sample in a study of blood T cell repertoires in COVID-19. TCRdb keeps only in-frame clones here, not all; method: immunoSEQ multiplex PCR. Of tens of thousands of clones listed, around 89% were seen once; the top ten hold under 1.5%. The sample consisted of peripheral blood. The receptor set was obtained from a human donor in a cohort sampled during active COVID-19. The CDR3 runs from the conserved cysteine through the conserved F or W. D genes are given only for firm matches. For some rows the clone size is stated as once, few or many, or as a class when expanded; others skip it.

>NA|TRBJ1-2|TRBV10-3|TRBD1
CAIETGAQGYTF
TGTGCCATCGAGACAGGGGCCCAGGGCTACACCTTC
>NA|TRBJ1-1|TRBV6-1|NA
CASSEGRGRNTEAFF
TGTGCCAGCAGTGAGGGCAGGGGACGAAACACTGAAGCTTTCTTT
>NA|TRBJ1-1|TRBV29-1|NA
CSVEPGKNTEAFF
TGCAGCGTTGAACCGGGGAAGAACACTGAAGCTTTCTTT
>NA|TRBJ1-3|TRBV30|TRBD1
CAWNRDRGRSGNTIYF
TGTGCCTGGAACCGGGACAGGGGGCGATCTGGAAACACCATATATTTT
>once|TRBJ1-1|TRBV12-3/TRBV12-4|NA
CASSFSLNTEAFF
TGTGCCAGCAGTTTTTCCTTGAACACTGAAGCTTTCTTT
>NA|TRBJ2-2|TRBV7-3|TRBD1
CASSLSHWGQGTGELFF
TGTGCCAGCAGCTTAAGTCATTGGGGACAGGGGACCGGGGAGCTGTTTTTT
>once|TRBJ2-7|TRBV5-4|TRBD1
CASSLRQGTYEQYF
TGTGCCAGCAGCCTACGACAGGGGACCTACGAGCAGTACTTC
>NA|TRBJ1-2|TRBV3-1/TRBV3-2|TRBD1
CASSPRDRGNGGYTF
TGTGCCAGCAGCCCCCGGGACAGGGGTAACGGGGGCTACACCTTC
>NA|TRBJ1-4|TRBV5-1|NA
CASSPGQLNEKLFF
TGCGCCAGCAGCCCCGGACAGCTTAATGAAAAACTGTTTTTT
>NA|TRBJ2-6|TRBV25-1|TRBD2
CASSESGGLSGANVLTF
TGTGCCAGCAGTGAATCGGGGGGACTCTCTGGGGCCAACGTCCTGACTTTC
>NA|TRBJ2-3|TRBV7-7|TRBD2
CASSFRTSGPLSGDTQYF
TGTGCTAGCAGCTTTCGGACTAGCGGGCCCCTTTCGGGAGATACGCAGTATTTT
>NA|TRBJ2-1|TRBV5-5|TRBD2
CASSLLPSGNYEQFF
TGTGCCAGCAGCTTGTTGCCTAGCGGGAATTATGAGCAGTTCTTC
>NA|TRBJ2-1|TRBV11-2|NA
CASSLPGLGREQFF
TGTGCCAGCAGCTTACCGGGACTGGGGCGTGAGCAGTTCTTC
>NA|TRBJ1-6|TRBV9|TRBD1
CASSVGTGASPLHF
TGTGCCAGCAGCGTTGGGACAGGGGCCTCACCCCTCCACTTT
>NA|TRBJ1-3|TRBV7-9|NA
CASNPALYGNTIYF
TGTGCCAGCAACCCCGCACTCTATGGAAACACCATATATTTT
>NA|TRBJ2-4|TRBV6-1|TRBD1
CASSEWDRGLRGNIQYF
TGTGCCAGCAGTGAATGGGACAGGGGGCTGAGGGGGAACATTCAGTACTTC
>NA|TRBJ2-7|TRBV27|TRBD2
CASRRLAGGYEQYF
TGTGCCAGCAGGCGACTAGCGGGAGGGTACGAGCAGTACTTC
>NA|TRBJ1-2|TRBV7-8|TRBD1
CASSPGQVFSGYTF
TGTGCCAGCAGCCCGGGACAGGTTTTCTCTGGCTACACCTTC
>NA|TRBJ1-5|TRBV2|NA
CASTGLGGNQPQHF
TGTGCCAGCACTGGATTAGGGGGAAATCAGCCCCAGCATTTT
>NA|TRBJ2-1|TRBV28|TRBD2
CASIGGTGTSALDEQFF
TGTGCCAGCATCGGTGGGACTGGGACTAGCGCCTTGGATGAGCAGTTCTTC
>NA|TRBJ1-2|TRBV15|TRBD1
CATGQGDYGYTF
TGTGCCACTGGACAGGGAGACTATGGCTACACCTTC
>NA|TRBJ2-3|TRBV3-1/TRBV3-2|NA
CASSRLGGPTDTQYF
TGTGCCAGCAGCCGGCTCGGAGGGCCCACAGATACGCAGTATTTT